The sequence of this T cell receptor (beta chain) was determined in a study of OX40 agonist ivuxolimab in advanced cancers. Trimming took off 0 bases at V and 4 bases at J, with 11 bases between the two ends. The germline CDR1 and CDR2 sequences are SGDLS and YYNGEE. This CDR3 is built from 15 residues. Measured with immunoSEQ multiplex PCR; TCRdb has only the in-frame clones, and not every one. Among roughly 70,000 clones listed, approximately 89% were seen once. The sequencing here drew on CD4+ or CD8+ T cells sorted from blood, taken in a trial of the OX40 agonist ivuxolimab. The rearrangement links TRBV9 to TRBJ2-1; possibly TRBD1 or TRBD2 for D (5 bases each). The receptor was isolated from an adult with an advanced solid tumor such as melanoma, head and neck, liver or kidney cancer. The CDR3 spells CASSVGHGTYNEQFF. The CDR3 nucleotides are TGTGCCAGCAGCGTAGGGCATGGGACGTACAATGAGCAGTTCTTC.